The clone carrying this T cell receptor (beta chain) came up a few times. The data stem from a study of T cell changes during pregnancy in multiple sclerosis. V gave up 10 bases and J gave up 3 bases; unmatched junction bases: 9. CDR1 and CDR2 from the germline V gene are MNHNS and SASEGT. This CDR3 is 14 amino acids long. Profiling relied on immunoSEQ multiplex PCR, and the TCRdb table lists in-frame clones only, not all of them. Seen here are about 92,000 clones, about 93% observed once, and the top ten hold about 4.5%. The sequenced sample was peripheral blood, obtained in the first trimester of pregnancy. The origin of this receptor is a female donor with multiple sclerosis, enrolled in a pregnancy study. The chain links TRBV6-1 to TRBJ1-5; 7 bases match TRBD1. The CDR3 bases are TGTGCCACCCGAGAAGGGACAGCCAATCAGCCCCAGCATTTT. Its translation is CATREGTANQPQHF.